The 23 T cell receptor beta chains below were found in one sample sequenced in a study of cytomegalovirus exposure and HLA in healthy donors (dated by TCRdb to the late 2010s). The library was built by means of the immunoSEQ multiplex PCR assay. For the multiplex PCR, a mixture combining 60 forward primers for TCR Vbeta segments and 13 reverse primers for TCR Jbeta segments was used. Sourced from immuneACCESS, this table was stored by TCRdb with only in-frame sequences that have V and J called. A share of the clones is absent; for the studies checked, an unresolved V gene accounts for under half, and the remainder has no known explanation. This sample comprises 65,000 to 95,000 clones, about 75% of them detected only once. 9.5% to 15% of the sample goes to the ten largest clones. The sequencing sample was made of PBMCs. Receptor source: a man aged 65-85 years in good health and CMV-seronegative.

V gene TRBV9 combines with J gene TRBJ2-2; 11 bases are a match to TRBD1. The CDR3 runs to 16 residues. V shed 1 base and J 5 bases; nucleotides not matched to a gene: 4. Germline CDR1 SGDLS, CDR2 YYNGEE. The CDR3 region is CASSVSDRGRTGELFF. The CDR3 DNA is TGTGCCAGCAGCGTATCGGACAGGGGGCGGACCGGGGAGCTGTTTTTT. Full variable domain (rest looked up from reference TRBV9 and TRBJ2-2): DSGVTQTPKHLITATGQRVTLRCSPRSGDLSVYWYQQSLDQGLQFLIQYYNGEERAKGNILERFSAQQFPDLHSELNLSSLELGDSALYFCASSVSDRGRTGELFFGEGSRLTVL.

This clone was counted between two and nine times. The chain carries TRBV14 and TRBJ1-1; D is possibly TRBD1 (5 bases). CDR3 length: 14 residues. Trimming left V 5 bases short and J 2 bases short, with 12 bases between. Germline V gene data show CDR1 as SGHDN and CDR2 as FVKESK. The CDR3 DNA follows: TGTGCCAGCAGCAAGACAGTTCTTAACACTGAAGCTTTCTTT. Its protein is CASSKTVLNTEAFF.

The chain carries TRBV19 and TRBJ1-5; D is possibly TRBD1 (6 bases). The V end lost 1 base, the J end lost 2 bases, and 12 bases lay between the germline ends. Germline-derived CDR1 and CDR2 are LNHDA and SQIVND (reference sequence). The CDR3 is 16 residues long. CDR3 amino acids: CASSIAGDLGNQPQHF. The CDR3 region has the DNA TGTGCCAGTAGTATAGCAGGGGATTTGGGCAATCAGCCCCAGCATTTT.

This clone was found once. Here the CDR3 DNA reads TGTGCCAGCAGCTTCGGGGGGAATCCCTCCCCCCTCCACTTT. Translating gives CASSFGGNPSPLHF. The rearrangement links TRBV11-2 to TRBJ1-6; D may be TRBD1 (5 bases). V lost 3 bases and J lost 13, with 16 bases in between. The CDR3 covers 14 residues. Germline lookup yields CDR1 SGHAT and CDR2 FQNNGV.

This chain joins TRBV7-8 and TRBJ2-3, with a tentative D call TRBD1 (6 bases). The V end lost 3 bases, the J end lost 2 bases, and 33 bases lay between the germline ends. Germline CDR1 reads SGHVS; CDR2 reads FQNEAQ. The CDR3 runs to 22 residues. CDR3 sequence reads: CASSFAPPVRMGAGEPTDTQYF. CDR3 DNA sequence: TGTGCCAGCAGCTTCGCCCCTCCGGTACGAATGGGGGCAGGAGAACCCACAGATACGCAGTATTTT.

A few counts support this clone. The chain couples TRBV6-6 to TRBJ2-2, with D possibly matching TRBD1 (8 bases). V shed 10 bases and J shed 6 bases, with 15 bases lying between them. This CDR3 region has 13 residues. Germline values: CDR1 MNHNY, CDR2 SVGAGI (reference sequence). CDR3 bases: TGTGCCACTCTAACAGGGGGGGCCGGGGAGCTGTTTTTT. Its translation: CATLTGGAGELFF.

V is TRBV27 and J is TRBJ1-1, with TRBD1 matching 10 bases. Germline loops: CDR1 MNHEY, CDR2 SMNVEV (reference sequence). Unmatched junction bases numbered 5, after V lost 2 bases and J lost 5 bases. The CDR3 is made up of 15 amino acids. The CDR3: CASSLGDRGGTEAFF. CDR3 nucleotide sequence: TGTGCCAGCAGTTTAGGGGACAGGGGAGGGACTGAAGCTTTCTTT.

The chain is built from TRBV5-5 and TRBJ2-1; TRBD1 matches 7 bases. Per the germline V gene, CDR1 is SGHKS and CDR2 is YYEKEE (reference sequence). The CDR3 spans 13 residues. Germline trimming cut 5 bases from V and 5 bases from J; bases unmatched to any gene: 4. CDR3 region: CASSLGTDNEQFF. CDR3 DNA: TGTGCCAGCAGTTTAGGGACAGACAATGAGCAGTTCTTC. Full variable domain (outside the CDR3, taken from reference TRBV5-5 and TRBJ2-1): DAGVTQSPTHLIKTRGQQVTLRCSPISGHKSVSWYQQVLGQGPQFIFQYYEKEERGRGNFPDRFSARQFPNYSSELNVNALLLGDSALYLCASSLGTDNEQFFGPGTRLTVL.

The chain employs TRBV18 and TRBJ2-7; possibly TRBD1 for D (6 bases). Deletions cut 3 bases from V and 3 bases from J, with 15 bases between. There are 15 residues in the CDR3. CDR1 and CDR2 (germline): KGHSH, LQKENI. This chain's CDR3 is CASSPGDRFFYEQYF. The CDR3 DNA is TGTGCCAGCTCACCGGGAGACAGGTTCTTCTACGAGCAGTACTTC.

This chain joins TRBV12-5 and TRBJ2-7; D is perhaps TRBD1 (6 bases). Germline CDR1 reads LGHNT; CDR2 reads FRNRAP. Trimming removed 1 base at V and 0 bases at J, with 16 bases between. This CDR3 is 17 amino acids long. CDR3 DNA sequence: TGTGCTAGTGGTTTGGCCAGGACAGTCCTGAGCTCCTACGAGCAGTACTTC. Translation: CASGLARTVLSSYEQYF.

This clone has just a few counts. The V call is TRBV4-1, the J call TRBJ2-7; possible D gene TRBD1, 5 bases. The germline V and J ends were trimmed by 2 bases and 3 bases, with 8 bases remaining between them. There are 13 residues in the CDR3. Germline assignment: CDR1 MGHRA and CDR2 YSYEKL. The CDR3, as DNA: TGCGCCAGCAGCCAACGACAGTACTACGAGCAGTACTTC. Translated, it gives CASSQRQYYEQYF.

In regard to this clone: This specimen includes other DNA sequences encoding the same CDR3. CDR3 region: CASTRTIGNEQFF. The CDR3 DNA reads TGTGCCAGCACCCGGACTATAGGCAATGAGCAGTTCTTC. The J gene is TRBJ2-1, the V gene TRBV11-2, with a possible D match to TRBD2 (6 bases). V lost 7 bases and J 6 bases, leaving 13 bases between the germline ends. Germline CDR1 SGHAT, CDR2 FQNNGV. CDR3 length equals 13 residues.

CDR3 bases: TGTGCCAGCGGCCCTAAGCTCGGACTAGCGGGAGTGGCGCAGTACTTC. Protein product: CASGPKLGLAGVAQYF. The V call is TRBV7-2, the J call TRBJ2-7; 13 bases fit TRBD2. V was clipped by 8 bases and J by 9 bases; unmatched bases: 16. The CDR3 is 16 amino acids. CDR1 is SGHTA and CDR2 is FQGNSA in the germline V gene.

This clone has just a few counts. This chain connects TRBV6-1 to TRBJ1-1, with 8 bases aligning to TRBD1. CDR1 and CDR2 from the germline V gene are MNHNS and SASEGT. This CDR3 is built from 13 residues. V lost 4 bases, J lost 7 bases, and 5 bases stayed unmatched. CDR3 sequence (DNA): TGTGCCAGCAGTGCCAGGGGGCAAGGTGAAGCTTTCTTT. This encodes CASSARGQGEAFF.

The V call is TRBV5-4, the J call TRBJ2-3; D not certain. Trimming removed 5 bases at V and 6 bases at J, with 13 bases between. This CDR3 contains 13 residues. Germline V CDR1 and CDR2: SGHNT, YYREEE (reference sequence). CDR3 nucleotide sequence: TGTGCCAGCAGGATTTTAAACGGGGATACGCAGTATTTT. Translation: CASRILNGDTQYF. Full variable domain (rest looked up from reference TRBV5-4 and TRBJ2-3): ETGVTQSPTHLIKTRGQQVTLRCSSQSGHNTVSWYQQALGQGPQFIFQYYREEENGRGNFPPRFSGLQFPNYSSELNVNALELDDSALYLCASRILNGDTQYFGPGTRLTVL.

This clone was picked up a small number of times. The chain joins TRBV5-1 to TRBJ2-1; 7 positions match TRBD1. The CDR3 loop spans 15 amino acids. In germline, CDR1 is SGHRS, CDR2 YFSETQ. V trimming: 5 bases; J trimming: 0 bases; junction bases outside the gene matches: 5. In DNA, the CDR3 is TGCGCCAGCAGTCCTGGGACAGACTCCTACAATGAGCAGTTCTTC. Its protein product is CASSPGTDSYNEQFF.

Only one count was recorded for this clone. The V gene is TRBV6-5, the J gene TRBJ1-2; the D gene is possibly TRBD1 (6 bases). Germline loops: CDR1 MNHEY, CDR2 SVGAGI. V was pared by 0 bases and J by 3 bases, with 11 bases between. The CDR3 is 15 residues long. CDR3 sequence reads: CASSYSSGADYGYTF. The CDR3 coding sequence is TGTGCCAGCAGTTACTCCTCAGGGGCAGACTATGGCTACACCTTC.

This chain links TRBV28 with TRBJ1-5; no clear D. This CDR3 region has 12 residues. Germline CDR1 reads MDHEN; CDR2 reads SYDVKM. Deletions cut 9 bases from V and 1 base from J, with 7 bases between. CDR3 residues: CASVQSNQPQHF. The CDR3 nucleotides read TGTGCCAGTGTACAGAGCAATCAGCCCCAGCATTTT.

The chain uses TRBV10-2 and TRBJ2-5, with 14 positions matching TRBD2. The germline gives CDR1 WSHSY, CDR2 SAAADI. This CDR3 is 17 amino acids long. The junction had 6 bases not matched to a gene; V was cut back by 5 bases and J by 1 base. Here the CDR3 reads CASSTGTSGGTQETQYF. The CDR3 region has the DNA TGCGCCAGCAGTACCGGGACTAGCGGGGGAACCCAAGAGACCCAGTACTTC.

As DNA, the CDR3 is TGTGCCAGCAGCTTAGGTCTAGCGGAGTACAATGAGCAGTTCTTC. Amino acids: CASSLGLAEYNEQFF. V and J are TRBV7-2 and TRBJ2-1, with 7 bases that match TRBD2. CDR3 length: 15 amino acids. V dropped 1 base and J dropped 4; count of bases not matched to a gene: 4. Germline V gives CDR1 SGHTA, CDR2 FQGNSA.

The chain joins TRBV6-1 to TRBJ2-1; 7 bases match TRBD2. Looked up from germline, CDR1 is MNHNS and CDR2 is SASEGT. This CDR3 has 15 amino acids. Trimming removed 5 bases from V and 9 bases from J; junction bases left unmatched: 13. The CDR3 sequence: CASSLAGVRNSEQFF. DNA for the CDR3: TGTGCCAGCAGTTTGGCGGGAGTACGAAATAGTGAGCAGTTCTTC.

The CDR3 nucleotides are TGCGCCAGCAGTGAGTCTATCAGGTTCGGCTACACCTTC. Encoded protein: CASSESIRFGYTF. The genes are TRBV10-2 and TRBJ1-2; unclear D gene. The germline CDR1 and CDR2 sequences are WSHSY and SAAADI. There are 13 residues in the CDR3. The V end was cut by 0 bases, the J end by 8 bases, with 10 bases between.

The genes are TRBV7-8 and TRBJ1-2; 8 nucleotides match TRBD1. The CDR3 runs to 17 residues. The trim removed 5 bases at V and 3 bases at J, leaving 14 bases unmatched. Germline V gene lookup returns CDR1 SGHVS and CDR2 FQNEAQ. CDR3 amino acids: CASSRSSGGSEHYGYTF. The CDR3 DNA is TGTGCCAGCAGCAGAAGTTCAGGGGGCTCAGAACACTATGGCTACACCTTC.